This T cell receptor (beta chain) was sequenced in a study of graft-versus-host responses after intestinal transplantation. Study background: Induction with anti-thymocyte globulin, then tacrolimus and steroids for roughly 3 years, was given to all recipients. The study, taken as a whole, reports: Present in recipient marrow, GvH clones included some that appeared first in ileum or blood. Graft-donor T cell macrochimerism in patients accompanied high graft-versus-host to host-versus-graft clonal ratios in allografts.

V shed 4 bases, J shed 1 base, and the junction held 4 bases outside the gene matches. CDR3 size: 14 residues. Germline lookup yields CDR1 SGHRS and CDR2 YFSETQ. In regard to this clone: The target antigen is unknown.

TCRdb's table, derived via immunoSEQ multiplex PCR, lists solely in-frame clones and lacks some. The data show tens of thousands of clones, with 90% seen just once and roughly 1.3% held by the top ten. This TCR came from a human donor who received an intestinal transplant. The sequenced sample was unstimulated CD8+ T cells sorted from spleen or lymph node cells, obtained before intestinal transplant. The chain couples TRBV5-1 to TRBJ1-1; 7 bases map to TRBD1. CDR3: CASSGGQKNTEAFF. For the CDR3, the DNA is TGCGCCAGCAGCGGGGGACAGAAGAACACTGAAGCTTTCTTT.